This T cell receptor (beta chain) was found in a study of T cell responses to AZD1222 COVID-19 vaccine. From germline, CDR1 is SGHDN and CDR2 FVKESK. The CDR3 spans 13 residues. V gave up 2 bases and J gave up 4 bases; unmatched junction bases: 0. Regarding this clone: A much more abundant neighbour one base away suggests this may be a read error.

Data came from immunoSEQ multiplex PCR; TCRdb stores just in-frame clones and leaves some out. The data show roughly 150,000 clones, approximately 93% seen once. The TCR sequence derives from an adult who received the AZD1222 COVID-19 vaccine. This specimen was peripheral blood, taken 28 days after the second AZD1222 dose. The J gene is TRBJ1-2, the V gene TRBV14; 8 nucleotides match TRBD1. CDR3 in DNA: TGTGCCAGCAGCCAACAGGGGGCCTATGGCTACACCTTC. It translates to CASSQQGAYGYTF.